Sequencing of this T cell receptor beta chain was carried out in a study of blood T cell repertoires in COVID-19 (dated by TCRdb to 2018 to 2021). Regarding the complete study: Samples covering the acute and convalescent phases of COVID-19 were provided by collaborators in the United States, Italy and Spain. The material from the prospective study consisted of cDNA or gDNA derived from T cells, B-cell-depleted T cells, or PBMCs. The dataset comprised deeply sampled blood TCRbeta repertoires from subjects exposed to, actively infected with, or recovered from COVID-19. The repertoires were released in a freely available public database meant as a resource for research on the immune response to SARS-CoV-2. Samples were obtained from the ongoing ImmuneRACE study (first 160 participants) and from over 1,000 subjects provided by 6 global collaborators. Nearly every sample came with metadata listing a de-identified subject ID, COVID-19 status, age in years and sex. Where available, HLA class I and class II types were obtained from metadata supplied by the sample provider rather than from assay-based typing. Beyond this particular receptor, the publication reports: The quantity of clinical and demographic metadata differed by source and by participant and was supplied without curation.

At one collaborating source in Seattle, patients were enrolled during active infection and were followed longitudinally through the course of disease. Whole blood was collected in K2EDTA tubes by collaborating institutions according to the institutions' own protocols. Collaborator samples were shipped for TCRbeta analysis as frozen whole blood, isolated PBMCs, or DNA extracted from either sample type. The CDR3, from cysteine to phenylalanine, totals 11 residues. The entry retains the CDR3 DNA only, 33 bases that are in frame from base 1. Unmatched junction bases come to 4, with V trimmed by 7 bases and J by 7 bases. For CDR1 and CDR2, the germline V gene lists SGHRS and YFSETQ. TCRbeta CDR3 regions were amplified from genomic DNA using the immunoSEQ Assay, a bias-controlled multiplex PCR. From the authors' description of their analysis: The number of nucleated cells in each sample was estimated from the amplification of reference gene primers within the assay. Sequence reads were collapsed and filtered to measure the absolute abundance of every unique TCRbeta CDR3 rearrangement. For each sample, productive Simpson clonality was calculated as the square root of Simpson's diversity index over productive rearrangements. TCRdb stores this immuneACCESS table with in-frame sequences only. Part of the clones is absent; in the studies checked, under half of the shortfall reflects unresolved V genes, and no reason is known for the rest. V, J and clone size are those of that table, while D and trimming were read from the DNA. This sample has about 500,000 clones in its table, and roughly 89% of those were observed once. Together, the top ten hold roughly 8.3% of the sample.

Notes on this clone: Its binding antigen is unknown. No base-level quality is on record; no much larger clone is a single base apart.

The TCR originated in a woman aged 45 to 65 with COVID-19, enrolled during active disease. The sequence is built from TRBV5-1 and TRBJ1-2; TRBD1 lines up with 7 middle nucleotides. Sequencing was done on a sample of peripheral blood. CDR3 protein: CASGGQAGYTF. The nucleotide sequence is TGCGCCAGCGGTGGACAGGCTGGCTACACCTTC.